A single sample gave rise to the 30 T cell receptor beta chains below, sequenced in a study of blood T cell repertoires in COVID-19. The repertoire was sequenced with immunoSEQ multiplex PCR; TCRdb's copy has only in-frame clones and lacks some. This table has approximately 90,000 clones, approximately 81% appearing once. Sequencing used peripheral blood. The receptors were gathered from a man aged 80 or over with active or convalescent COVID-19.

The rearrangement joins TRBV7-2 to TRBJ1-3; D may be TRBD1 (6 bases). Germline V CDR1 and CDR2: SGHTA, FQGNSA. Trimming left V 4 bases short and J 4 bases short, with 14 bases between. This CDR3 spans 15 amino acids. CDR3 in DNA: TGTGCCAGCAGCTCCTGGGGGGGGCTGGGAAACACCATATATTTT. Amino acids: CASSSWGGLGNTIYF.

V gene TRBV18 combines with J gene TRBJ1-2, with no clear D. This CDR3 has 14 amino acids. CDR1 and CDR2 (germline): KGHSH, LQKENI. V was shortened by 6 bases and J by 6 bases, with 17 bases between the two germline ends. The CDR3 DNA reads TGTGCCAGCTCGCCCGCGGAGGAGCGGGATGGCTACACCTTC. Translating it yields CASSPAEERDGYTF.

This rearrangement joins TRBV7-2 to TRBJ2-7; D possibly corresponds to TRBD2 (7 bases). This CDR3 spans 16 amino acids. Germline CDR1 is SGHTA and CDR2 is FQGNSA. The ends were cut back, 1 base at V and 7 bases at J, with 20 bases in the middle. The CDR3 bases are TGTGCCAGCAGCTTAGGAAGGGAGGGGGTGGATCGAGAGCAGTACTTC. Amino acids: CASSLGREGVDREQYF. The full variable domain, its missing parts supplied by reference TRBV7-2 and TRBJ2-7, is GAGVSQSPSNKVTEKGKDVELRCDPISGHTALYWYRQSLGQGLEFLIYFQGNSAPDKSGLPSDRFSAERTGGSVSTLTIQRTQQEDSAVYLCASSLGREGVDREQYFGPGTRLTVT.

This clone was detected only a few times. The chain employs TRBV11-2 and TRBJ2-2; TRBD1 might be the D (6 bases). This CDR3 has 15 amino acids. Germline V gene data show CDR1 as SGHAT and CDR2 as FQNNGV. The V gene lost 4 bases and the J gene lost 13 bases, with 22 bases spanning the gap. CDR3 protein: CASSSLVGAQKRLFF. CDR3 in DNA: TGTGCCAGCAGCTCCCTGGTGGGGGCCCAAAAAAGGCTGTTTTTT.

This chain connects TRBV19 to TRBJ1-1, with TRBD1 matching 9 bases. The V gene end was trimmed by 6 bases and the J gene end by 4 bases; junction bases not matched to a gene: 6. The CDR3 covers 14 residues. Germline V gene lookup returns CDR1 LNHDA and CDR2 SQIVND (reference sequence). CDR3 bases: TGTGCCAGTAGACAGGGACAGGGAGGCACTGAAGCTTTCTTT. Residues: CASRQGQGGTEAFF.

The chain employs TRBV7-8 and TRBJ2-7; 8 bases agree with TRBD2. V gave up 2 bases and J gave up 5 bases; unmatched junction bases: 11. The CDR3 length is 16 residues. Germline-derived CDR1 and CDR2 are SGHVS and FQNEAQ. The CDR3 nucleotides read TGTGCCAGCAGCTTAAACTCGGGGACTAGTCACCACGAGCAGTACTTC. Amino acids: CASSLNSGTSHHEQYF.

This clone was seen once. This sequence joins TRBV19 and TRBJ1-4, with 9 bases matching TRBD1. Germline V gene sequence: CDR1 LNHDA, CDR2 SQIVND (reference sequence). Trimming removed 8 bases from V and 5 bases from J; junction bases left unmatched: 6. The CDR3 spans 14 residues. CDR3: CASEDRGGNEKLFF. The CDR3 coding sequence is TGTGCCAGTGAGGACAGGGGAGGGAATGAAAAACTGTTTTTT.

In its sample, this clone was seen once. V usage is TRBV18 and J usage is TRBJ1-6; D call uncertain. The V and J ends lost 2 bases and 5 bases respectively, with 10 bases between them. Germline CDR1 is KGHSH and CDR2 is LQKENI. The CDR3 has 15 residues. CDR3 nucleotides: TGTGCCAGCTCACCAGGAGGGAGGGATAATTCACCCCTCCACTTT. It translates to CASSPGGRDNSPLHF. Looking up the rest from reference TRBV18 and TRBJ1-6 gives the full variable domain: NAGVMQNPRHLVRRRGQEARLRCSPMKGHSHVYWYRQLPEEGLKFMVYLQKENIIDESGMPKERFSAEFPKEGPSILRIQQVVRGDSAAYFCASSPGGRDNSPLHFGNGTRLTVT.

With regard to this clone: A junction boundary mismatches the germline segment, possibly from a read error. The rearrangement links TRBV9 to TRBJ2-5; D possibly corresponds to TRBD2 (7 bases). Germline V gene data show CDR1 as SGDLS and CDR2 as YYNGEE. This CDR3 comprises 15 residues. CDR3 sequence reads: CASSKRGGYQETQYF. The CDR3 nucleotides are TGCGCCAGCAGCAAGAGGGGGGGGTACCAAGAGACCCAGTACTTC.

A single count supports this clone. The CDR3 sequence is CARSPSGVYGYTF. DNA of the CDR3: TGTGCCAGAAGCCCAAGCGGGGTCTATGGCTACACCTTC. The chain links TRBV7-5 to TRBJ1-2. TRBV7-5 is termed a pseudogene. The CDR3 sequence is 13 residues long.

The rearrangement links TRBV30 to TRBJ2-7, with 10 bases matching TRBD1. CDR1 is GTSNPN, CDR2 SVGIG, per germline (reference sequence). V lost 2 bases and J lost 5; bases outside the gene matches: 6. This CDR3 has 14 residues. Here the CDR3 reads CAWSMMTGGDEQYF. The CDR3, as DNA: TGTGCCTGGAGTATGATGACAGGGGGCGACGAGCAGTACTTC.

The chain recombines TRBV5-1 with TRBJ2-1; the D is unclear. Per germline, CDR1 SGHRS and CDR2 YFSETQ. V shed 0 bases and J shed 10 bases, with 11 bases lying between them. This CDR3 region has 13 residues. The CDR3 sequence is CASSLVGLEEQFF. The CDR3 DNA reads as TGCGCCAGCAGCTTGGTGGGTTTGGAGGAGCAGTTCTTC.

This clone was counted a single time. The chain couples TRBV7-2 to TRBJ2-1; 8 bases line up with TRBD2. V lost 7 bases and J lost 10; bases outside the gene matches: 9. The CDR3 loop spans 13 amino acids. CDR1 and CDR2 from the germline V gene are SGHTA and FQGNSA. CDR3 sequence: CASTRGGLREQFF. The CDR3 DNA is TGTGCCAGCACCCGGGGGGGCTTACGGGAGCAGTTCTTC. The whole variable domain, remainder taken from reference TRBV7-2 and TRBJ2-1, is GAGVSQSPSNKVTEKGKDVELRCDPISGHTALYWYRQSLGQGLEFLIYFQGNSAPDKSGLPSDRFSAERTGGSVSTLTIQRTQQEDSAVYLCASTRGGLREQFFGPGTRLTVL.

The chain links TRBV11-1 to TRBJ2-2; 7 bases are shared with TRBD1. The trim removed 6 bases at V and 2 bases at J, leaving 6 bases unmatched. The CDR3 loop spans 15 amino acids. Germline values: CDR1 SGHAT, CDR2 FQDESV (reference sequence). The CDR3 nucleotides read TGTGCCAGCAGGTACAGGGGCCACAACACCGGGGAGCTGTTTTTT. Its protein is CASRYRGHNTGELFF.

The rearrangement joins TRBV7-9 to TRBJ1-1; TRBD1 aligns across 8 bases. The germline V gene encodes CDR1 SEHNR and CDR2 FQNEAQ (reference sequence). Trimming at V came to 1 base and at J to 10 bases, leaving 11 bases not matched to a gene. This CDR3 contains 15 residues. The CDR3 sequence is CASSLGGSDRVVAFF. In DNA form, the CDR3 reads TGTGCCAGCAGCTTAGGGGGTTCGGACAGGGTTGTAGCTTTCTTT.

V usage is TRBV7-6 and J usage is TRBJ2-2; 12 positions match TRBD2. Germline V gene data show CDR1 as SGHVS and CDR2 as FNYEAQ. The V and J ends lost 1 base and 4 bases, in that order; junction bases with no gene match: 4. CDR3 length: 17 residues. DNA for the CDR3: TGTGCCAGCAGCTTAGATACTAGCGGGGGGTCCACCGGGGAGCTGTTTTTT. Amino acid sequence: CASSLDTSGGSTGELFF.

The chain has TRBV21-1 and TRBJ2-7; no check of the table's D call, TRBD2, against the DNA was made. TRBV21-1 represents a pseudogene. The CDR3 runs 15 residues. This CDR3 is CASSKDQLNRCEQYF. CDR3 nucleotide sequence: TGTGCCAGCAGCAAAGATCAACTTAACCGTTGCGAGCAGTACTTC.

This clone has a handful of counts. The chain has TRBV7-9 and TRBJ1-2; possible D gene TRBD1, 6 bases. CDR3 size: 14 residues. The V gene lost 4 bases and the J gene lost 7 bases, with 16 bases spanning the gap. Germline loops: CDR1 SEHNR, CDR2 FQNEAQ (reference sequence). CDR3 nucleotides: TGTGCCAGCAGCTCGGACCCAACAGGGCTTGGCTACACCTTC. It encodes CASSSDPTGLGYTF.

This clone was seen more than once but under ten times. The V call is TRBV9, the J call TRBJ1-1, with D perhaps matching TRBD1 (5 bases). Germline values: CDR1 SGDLS, CDR2 YYNGEE. The V gene lost 6 bases and the J gene lost 8 bases, with 17 bases spanning the gap. The CDR3 loop spans 13 amino acids. In DNA, the CDR3 is TGTGCCAGCAACCCCGGCGTCGGGGGGGAAGCTTTCTTT. This gives the protein CASNPGVGGEAFF.

J is TRBJ2-3 and V is TRBV19; tentatively, D is TRBD2 (6 bases). The CDR3 covers 15 residues. Trimming cost V 6 bases and J 4 bases, with 17 bases left between them. Germline-derived CDR1 and CDR2 are LNHDA and SQIVND (reference sequence). The CDR3 DNA is TGTGCCAGTAGGCGGGGCACGGCAGGAGCAGATACGCAGTATTTT. This sequence encodes CASRRGTAGADTQYF.

This clone was seen only once. The J gene is TRBJ1-5, the V gene TRBV19, with D unclear. Between the trimmed V and J ends, which lost 3 bases and 0 bases, there was a span of 9 bases. Per germline, CDR1 LNHDA and CDR2 SQIVND (reference sequence). CDR3 size: 15 residues. For the CDR3, the DNA is TGTGCCAGTAGTATTTTAACAGATAGCAATCAGCCCCAGCATTTT. Translated, it gives CASSILTDSNQPQHF.

This clone was picked up one time. DNA of the CDR3: TGTGCCATCAGCACAACCGGGACAGCATATGACTATGGCTACACCTTC. It encodes CAISTTGTAYDYGYTF. The chain couples TRBV10-3 to TRBJ1-2, with 7 bases fitting TRBD1. Germline V gene data show CDR1 as ENHRY and CDR2 as SYGVKD. Losses at the gene ends were 6 bases for V and 3 bases for J; bases not matched to a gene: 13. The CDR3 covers 16 residues.

This clone was counted a few times. The chain carries TRBV10-3 and TRBJ2-7; TRBD2 aligns across 12 bases. Germline trimming cut 10 bases from V and 2 bases from J; bases unmatched to any gene: 12. Per germline, CDR1 ENHRY and CDR2 SYGVKD. This CDR3 has 16 residues. The CDR3 bases are TGTGCCACCACAAGGATTACTAGCGGGGGGACCTACGAGCAGTACTTC. Its translation is CATTRITSGGTYEQYF.

As DNA, the CDR3 is TGTGCCAGCAGCTCCCTCGGGGTCACCTACGAGCAGTACTTC. Translation: CASSSLGVTYEQYF. V gene TRBV5-6 combines with J gene TRBJ2-7; D is possibly TRBD2 (5 bases). Trimming pared 3 bases from V and 2 bases from J, leaving 12 bases between. Germline lookup yields CDR1 SGHDT and CDR2 YYEEEE. This CDR3 spans 14 amino acids.

This clone was counted between two and nine times. This chain links TRBV19 with TRBJ1-1, with 10 bases fitting TRBD1. CDR1 is LNHDA, CDR2 SQIVND, per germline (reference sequence). The junction had 9 bases not matched to a gene; V was cut back by 6 bases and J by 5 bases. This CDR3 is built from 15 residues. Here the CDR3 reads CASSRRTGGGTEAFF. CDR3 nucleotides: TGTGCCAGTAGCCGGCGGACAGGGGGAGGAACTGAAGCTTTCTTT. Filled out from reference TRBV19 and TRBJ1-1, the complete variable domain reads DGGITQSPKYLFRKEGQNVTLSCEQNLNHDAMYWYRQDPGQGLRLIYYSQIVNDFQKGDIAEGYSVSREKKESFPLTVTSAQKNPTAFYLCASSRRTGGGTEAFFGQGTRLTVV.

The chain links TRBV18 to TRBJ1-1; 7 bases map to TRBD1. J lost 4 bases, V lost 3 bases, and 11 bases had no gene match. From germline, CDR1 is KGHSH and CDR2 LQKENI. CDR3 length: 16 amino acids. CDR3 region: CASSPTQTGQGTEAFF. The CDR3 DNA reads as TGTGCCAGCTCACCCACCCAGACAGGGCAGGGCACTGAAGCTTTCTTT.

This chain's CDR3 is CASSSQRGNEQFF. The CDR3 DNA reads TGTGCCAGCAGTTCGCAGCGCGGAAATGAGCAGTTCTTC. The V gene is TRBV6-2 or TRBV6-3, the J gene TRBJ2-1; D is ambiguous. The CDR3 is made up of 13 amino acids. Looked up from germline, CDR1 is MNHEY and CDR2 is SVGEGT. The germline V and J ends were trimmed by 4 bases and 7 bases, with 11 bases remaining between them.

In DNA form, the CDR3 reads TGTGCCAGCTCACCGGTCGCGGACAGGGTCTATGGCTACACCTTC. Its protein product is CASSPVADRVYGYTF. This chain connects TRBV18 to TRBJ1-2, with 8 bases matching TRBD1. The CDR3 consists of 15 residues. With V trimmed by 3 bases and J by 4 bases, 7 bases remained unmatched. The germline V gene encodes CDR1 KGHSH and CDR2 LQKENI. The full variable domain, its missing parts supplied by reference TRBV18 and TRBJ1-2, is NAGVMQNPRHLVRRRGQEARLRCSPMKGHSHVYWYRQLPEEGLKFMVYLQKENIIDESGMPKERFSAEFPKEGPSILRIQQVVRGDSAAYFCASSPVADRVYGYTFGSGTRLTVV.

The gene calls are TRBV6-5 and TRBJ2-3, with 10 positions matching TRBD1. V lost 7 bases to trimming and J lost 6 bases; unmatched junction nucleotides: 7. Germline V gives CDR1 MNHEY, CDR2 SVGAGI. This CDR3 has 14 residues. The CDR3 DNA sequence: TGTGCCAGCACTAGGACAGGGGGGATGGATACGCAGTATTTT. Amino acids: CASTRTGGMDTQYF.

A word on this clone: The identical CDR3 is also encoded by other nucleotide sequences in the sample. The rearrangement links TRBV5-1 to TRBJ1-4; possible D gene TRBD1, 6 bases. CDR1 SGHRS and CDR2 YFSETQ come from the germline V gene. V lost 5 bases and J 8 bases, leaving 19 bases between the germline ends. The CDR3 sequence is 15 residues long. CDR3 coding DNA: TGCGCCAGCAGGCCCCAACAGGGTAGAGACGAAAAACTGTTTTTT. This codes for CASRPQQGRDEKLFF.